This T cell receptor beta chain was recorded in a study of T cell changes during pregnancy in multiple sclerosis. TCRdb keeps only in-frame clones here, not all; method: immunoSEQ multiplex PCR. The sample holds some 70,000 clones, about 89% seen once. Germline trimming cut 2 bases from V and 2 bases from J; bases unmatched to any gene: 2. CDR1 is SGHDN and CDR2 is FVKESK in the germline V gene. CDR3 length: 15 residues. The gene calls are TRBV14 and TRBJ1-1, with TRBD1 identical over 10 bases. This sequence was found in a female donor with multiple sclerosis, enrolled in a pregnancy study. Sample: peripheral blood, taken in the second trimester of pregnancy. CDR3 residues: CASSQRDRGNTEAFF. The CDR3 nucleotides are TGTGCCAGCAGCCAACGGGACAGGGGCAACACTGAAGCTTTCTTT.